These 13 T cell receptor beta chains originate from one sample sequenced in a study of cytomegalovirus exposure and HLA in healthy donors. Amplification used 60 Vbeta primers and 13 Jbeta primers. Profiled with immunoSEQ multiplex PCR; TCRdb holds only in-frame clones, not every one. The sample lists about 200,000 clones; about 90% were seen once. Specimen: PBMCs. These receptor sequences come from a boy aged 2 to 10 in good health and CMV-seronegative.

This clone was counted once. The chain employs TRBV7-9 and TRBJ2-4, with TRBD2 matching 10 bases. The CDR3 length is 19 residues. Germline V gene data show CDR1 as SEHNR and CDR2 as FQNEAQ (reference sequence). The V segment lost 5 bases and the J segment 0 bases; nucleotides outside the gene matches: 13. The CDR3 here is CASSPLAGGPGLAKNIQYF. The CDR3 region has the DNA TGTGCCAGCAGCCCCTTAGCGGGAGGCCCTGGCCTAGCCAAAAACATTCAGTACTTC.

This rearrangement joins TRBV19 to TRBJ2-7; TRBD2 might be the D (6 bases). The CDR3 loop spans 16 amino acids. Trimming pared 5 bases from V and 0 bases from J, leaving 17 bases between. Germline CDR1 LNHDA, CDR2 SQIVND (reference sequence). CDR3 nucleotide sequence: TGTGCCAGTAGTTGGGGGAGGACCGCCAGCTCCTACGAGCAGTACTTC. It encodes CASSWGRTASSYEQYF.

The V and J genes are TRBV28 and TRBJ2-2; 11 nucleotides align to TRBD2. The CDR3 contains 19 residues. V dropped 2 bases and J dropped 2; count of bases not matched to a gene: 10. The germline CDR1 and CDR2 sequences are MDHEN and SYDVKM. The CDR3 sequence is CASSLTPRTSGLNTGELFF. CDR3 coding DNA: TGTGCCAGCAGTTTAACACCCCGGACTAGCGGGCTAAACACCGGGGAGCTGTTTTTT.

About this clone: A junction boundary mismatches the germline segment, possibly from a read error. J is TRBJ2-3 and V is TRBV5-1; TRBD2 aligns across 10 bases. Per germline, CDR1 SGHRS and CDR2 YFSETQ. The CDR3 is made up of 16 amino acids. CDR3 DNA sequence: TGCGCCAGCAGCCCAAGTGTAGCGGGGGGCACGGATACGCAGTATTTT. Encoded protein: CASSPSVAGGTDTQYF. Full variable domain (missing parts from reference TRBV5-1 and TRBJ2-3): KAGVTQTPRYLIKTRGQQVTLSCSPISGHRSVSWYQQTPGQGLQFLFEYFSETQRNKGNFPGRFSGRQFSNSRSEMNVSTLELGDSALYLCASSPSVAGGTDTQYFGPGTRLTVL.

This chain links TRBV28 with TRBJ2-7; D possibly corresponds to TRBD2 (6 bases). Trimming cost V 4 bases and J 2 bases, with 6 bases left between them. CDR3 length: 12 residues. CDR1 is MDHEN and CDR2 is SYDVKM in the germline V gene. The CDR3 DNA follows: TGTGCCAGCAGTTCTAGCGCCTACGAGCAGTACTTC. The encoded protein is CASSSSAYEQYF.

J is TRBJ2-6 and V is TRBV27, with 14 bases fitting TRBD2. Germline CDR1 MNHEY, CDR2 SMNVEV (reference sequence). The V gene end was trimmed by 1 base and the J gene end by 2 bases; junction bases not matched to a gene: 1. The CDR3 covers 18 residues. The chain's CDR3 is CASSLWGLAGAGANVLTF. In DNA, the CDR3 is TGTGCCAGCAGTTTATGGGGACTAGCGGGAGCTGGGGCCAACGTCCTGACTTTC. Full variable domain (rest looked up from reference TRBV27 and TRBJ2-6): EAQVTQNPRYLITVTGKKLTVTCSQNMNHEYMSWYRQDPGLGLRQIYYSMNVEVTDKGDVPEGYKVSRKEKRNFPLILESPSPNQTSLYFCASSLWGLAGAGANVLTFGAGSRLTVL.

CDR3 amino acids: CASILLAGGAGELFF. CDR3 nucleotide sequence: TGTGCCAGCATCCTTCTGGCGGGGGGAGCCGGGGAGCTGTTTTTT. The V call is TRBV6-1, the J call TRBJ2-2, with 8 bases matching TRBD2. The ends lost 7 bases at V and 6 bases at J; junction bases unmatched: 10. From germline, CDR1 is MNHNS and CDR2 SASEGT. This CDR3 comprises 15 residues.

The chain joins TRBV11-2 to TRBJ2-7; 10 bases line up with TRBD1. Germline trimming cut 5 bases from V and 3 bases from J; bases unmatched to any gene: 10. This CDR3 is built from 16 residues. From germline, CDR1 is SGHAT and CDR2 FQNNGV. CDR3 amino acids: CASSHGLTGGIYEQYF. The DNA for the CDR3 is TGTGCCAGCAGCCACGGGCTGACAGGGGGCATCTACGAGCAGTACTTC.

This clone was detected only a few times. The gene calls are TRBV14 and TRBJ1-4, with D maybe TRBD1 (6 bases). Germline values: CDR1 SGHDN, CDR2 FVKESK. The CDR3 is 15 amino acids. The ends were cut back, 4 bases at V and 7 bases at J, with 16 bases in the middle. For the CDR3, the DNA is TGTGCCAGCAGCCTCATCAGGGGAGGGACTGAAAAACTGTTTTTT. The encoded protein is CASSLIRGGTEKLFF.

V is TRBV6-5 and J is TRBJ1-5; the D gene is possibly TRBD1 (5 bases). This CDR3 has 15 residues. CDR1 and CDR2 from the germline V gene are MNHEY and SVGAGI. Between the trimmed V and J ends, which lost 4 bases and 5 bases, there was a span of 15 bases. CDR3 residues: CASSFSPDIYQPQHF. The CDR3 DNA is TGTGCCAGCAGTTTTTCCCCGGACATCTATCAGCCCCAGCATTTT.

This clone has only a few counts. The chain joins TRBV6-1 to TRBJ2-7, with D perhaps matching TRBD1 (5 bases). Trimming shortened V by 2 bases and J by 5 bases, and 13 bases separated the two germline ends. Germline lookup yields CDR1 MNHNS and CDR2 SASEGT. The CDR3 contains 14 residues. The CDR3: CASSELTDSHEQYF. In DNA form, the CDR3 reads TGTGCCAGCAGTGAACTCACCGACAGCCACGAGCAGTACTTC.

The CDR3 DNA is TGTGCCTGGACCCACACCCGGGCAGGGCCGATATTACGTCGGACCTACGAGCAGTACTTC. Translation: CAWTHTRAGPILRRTYEQYF. This chain links TRBV30 with TRBJ2-7; D possibly corresponds to TRBD1 (5 bases). Germline assignment: CDR1 GTSNPN and CDR2 SVGIG (reference sequence). V was cut by 4 bases and J by 2 bases, with 33 bases left in between. The CDR3 contains 20 residues.

V is TRBV6-1 and J is TRBJ1-5, with TRBD1 as a possible D gene (5 bases). V was shortened by 9 bases and J by 4 bases, with 7 bases between the two germline ends. This CDR3 is built from 11 residues. Germline V gene lookup returns CDR1 MNHNS and CDR2 SASEGT. CDR3 loop: CASSGNQPQHF. In nucleotides, the CDR3 is TGTGCCAGTTCAGGGAATCAGCCCCAGCATTTT.